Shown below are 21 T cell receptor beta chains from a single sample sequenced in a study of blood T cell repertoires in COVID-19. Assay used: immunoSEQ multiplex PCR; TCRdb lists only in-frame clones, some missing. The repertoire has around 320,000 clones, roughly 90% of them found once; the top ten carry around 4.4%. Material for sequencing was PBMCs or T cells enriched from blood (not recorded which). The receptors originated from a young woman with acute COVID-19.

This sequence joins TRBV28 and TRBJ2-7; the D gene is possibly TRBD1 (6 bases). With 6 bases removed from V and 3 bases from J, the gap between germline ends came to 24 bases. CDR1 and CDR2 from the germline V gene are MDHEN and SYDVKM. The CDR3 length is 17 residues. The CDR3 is CASSRTGTPYIVYEQYF. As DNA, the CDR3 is TGTGCCAGCAGCAGAACCGGGACACCCTATATCGTCTACGAGCAGTACTTC.

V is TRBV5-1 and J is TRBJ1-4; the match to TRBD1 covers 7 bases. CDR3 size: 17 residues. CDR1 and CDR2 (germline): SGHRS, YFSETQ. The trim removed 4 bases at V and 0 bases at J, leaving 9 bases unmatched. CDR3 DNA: TGCGCCAGCAGCCCCTACCGTACAGGGGCAACTAATGAAAAACTGTTTTTT. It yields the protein CASSPYRTGATNEKLFF.

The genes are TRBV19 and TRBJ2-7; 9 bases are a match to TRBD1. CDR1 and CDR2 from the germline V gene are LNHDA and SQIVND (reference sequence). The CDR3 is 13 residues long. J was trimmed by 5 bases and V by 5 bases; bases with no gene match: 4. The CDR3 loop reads CASSRDRVDEQYF. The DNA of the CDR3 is TGTGCCAGTAGTCGGGACAGGGTGGACGAGCAGTACTTC.

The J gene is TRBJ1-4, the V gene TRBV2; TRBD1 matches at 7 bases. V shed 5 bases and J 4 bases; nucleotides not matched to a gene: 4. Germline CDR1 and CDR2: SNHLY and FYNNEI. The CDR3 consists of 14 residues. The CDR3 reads CASSLQGNNEKLFF. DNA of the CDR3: TGTGCCAGCAGTTTACAGGGGAATAATGAAAAACTGTTTTTT.

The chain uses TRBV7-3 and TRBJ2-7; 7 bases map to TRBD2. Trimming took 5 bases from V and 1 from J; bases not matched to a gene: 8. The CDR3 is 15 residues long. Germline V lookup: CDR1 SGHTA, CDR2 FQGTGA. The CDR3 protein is CASSPGLNKSYEQYF. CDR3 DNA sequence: TGTGCCAGCAGCCCGGGACTAAATAAATCCTACGAGCAGTACTTC.

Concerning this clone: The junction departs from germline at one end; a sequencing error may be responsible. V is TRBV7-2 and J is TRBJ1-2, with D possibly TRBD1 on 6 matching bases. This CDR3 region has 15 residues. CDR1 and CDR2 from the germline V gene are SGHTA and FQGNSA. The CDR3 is CASSLAGAQGYGYTF. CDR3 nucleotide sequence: TGTGCCAGCAGCCTAGCGGGGGCGCAAGGCTATGGCTACACCTTC.

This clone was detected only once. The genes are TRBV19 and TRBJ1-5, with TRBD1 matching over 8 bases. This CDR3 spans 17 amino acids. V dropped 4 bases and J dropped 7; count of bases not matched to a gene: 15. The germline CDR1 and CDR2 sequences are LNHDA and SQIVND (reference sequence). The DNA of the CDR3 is TGTGCCAGTAGTAGACTTCAGGGGGCGCAGGTTCGCCAGCCCCAGCATTTT. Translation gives CASSRLQGAQVRQPQHF.

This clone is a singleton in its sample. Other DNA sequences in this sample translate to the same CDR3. The CDR3 DNA is TGTGCCAGCAGTTTAGGGGGGGGCACTGAAGCTTTCTTT. This translates into CASSLGGGTEAFF. V usage is TRBV28 and J usage is TRBJ1-1; D possibly corresponds to TRBD1 (5 bases). Trimming shortened V by 2 bases and J by 4 bases, and 8 bases separated the two germline ends. Germline loops: CDR1 MDHEN, CDR2 SYDVKM. This CDR3 is 13 amino acids long.

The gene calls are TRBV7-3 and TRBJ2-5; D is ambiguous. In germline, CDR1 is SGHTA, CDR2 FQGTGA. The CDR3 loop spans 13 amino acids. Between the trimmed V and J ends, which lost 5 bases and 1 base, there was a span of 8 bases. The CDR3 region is CASSPPGQETQYF. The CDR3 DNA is TGTGCCAGCAGCCCCCCGGGCCAAGAGACCCAGTACTTC.

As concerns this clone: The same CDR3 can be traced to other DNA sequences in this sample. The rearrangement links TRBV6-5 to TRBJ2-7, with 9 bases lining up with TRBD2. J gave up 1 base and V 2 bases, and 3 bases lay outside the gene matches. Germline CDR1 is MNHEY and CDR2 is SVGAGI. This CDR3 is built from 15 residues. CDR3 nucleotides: TGTGCCAGCAGTTACAGCCTAGCGGGGTCCTACGAGCAGTACTTC. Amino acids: CASSYSLAGSYEQYF.

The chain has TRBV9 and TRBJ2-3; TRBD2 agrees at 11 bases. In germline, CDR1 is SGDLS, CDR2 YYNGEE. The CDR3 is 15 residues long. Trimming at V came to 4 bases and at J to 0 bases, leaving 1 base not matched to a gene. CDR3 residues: CASSRTSGSTDTQYF. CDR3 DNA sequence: TGTGCCAGCAGCCGGACTAGCGGGAGCACAGATACGCAGTATTTT.

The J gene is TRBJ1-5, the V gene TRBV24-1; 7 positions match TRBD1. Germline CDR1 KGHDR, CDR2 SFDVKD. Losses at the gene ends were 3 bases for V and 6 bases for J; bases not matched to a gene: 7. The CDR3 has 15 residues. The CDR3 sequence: CATSDAQGSPQPQHF. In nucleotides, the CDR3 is TGTGCCACCAGTGATGCACAGGGGTCGCCTCAGCCCCAGCATTTT.

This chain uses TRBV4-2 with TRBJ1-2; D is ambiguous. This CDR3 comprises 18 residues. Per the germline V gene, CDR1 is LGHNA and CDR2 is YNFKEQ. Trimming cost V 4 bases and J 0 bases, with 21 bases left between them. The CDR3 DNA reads TGTGCCAGCAGCCCCCACAGACTTCAAGAGGGCTCTAACTATGGCTACACCTTC. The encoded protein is CASSPHRLQEGSNYGYTF.

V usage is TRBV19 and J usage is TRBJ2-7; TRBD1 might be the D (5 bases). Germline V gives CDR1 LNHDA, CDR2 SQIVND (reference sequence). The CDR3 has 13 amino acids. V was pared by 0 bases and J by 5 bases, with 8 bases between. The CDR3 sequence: CASSIDQGNEQYF. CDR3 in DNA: TGTGCCAGTAGTATAGATCAGGGAAACGAGCAGTACTTC.

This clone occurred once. The CDR3 region has the DNA TGTGCCAGCGACAGGGGAGGAGAAAAACTGTTTTTT. Translation gives CASDRGGEKLFF. The J gene is TRBJ1-4, the V gene TRBV19; 8 bases line up with TRBD1. Per the germline V gene, CDR1 is LNHDA and CDR2 is SQIVND (reference sequence). This CDR3 region has 12 residues. Unmatched junction bases numbered 5, after V lost 9 bases and J lost 8 bases.

The CDR3 reads CATSASPGTAHSGNTIYF. The DNA of the CDR3 is TGTGCCACCAGTGCCTCCCCCGGGACAGCTCACTCTGGAAACACCATATATTTT. V gene TRBV24-1 combines with J gene TRBJ1-3, with 7 bases identical to TRBD1. The V and J ends lost 5 bases and 0 bases, in that order; junction bases with no gene match: 12. From germline, CDR1 is KGHDR and CDR2 SFDVKD. The CDR3 has 18 amino acids.

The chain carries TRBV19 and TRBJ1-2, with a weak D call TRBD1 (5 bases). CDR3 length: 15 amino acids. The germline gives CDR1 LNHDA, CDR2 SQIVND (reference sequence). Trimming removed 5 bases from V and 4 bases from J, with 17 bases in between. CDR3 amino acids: CASSLTGTLGYGYTF. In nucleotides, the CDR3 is TGTGCCAGTAGTCTGACCGGGACTCTGGGCTATGGCTACACCTTC.

CDR3 DNA sequence: TGTGCCAGCAGCCGGAGCTCTGGGGCCAACGTCCTGACTTTC. It translates to CASSRSSGANVLTF. The chain is built from TRBV7-2 and TRBJ2-6; D not certain. The germline V gene has CDR1 SGHTA and CDR2 FQGNSA. The CDR3 is 14 amino acids. Trimming left V 5 bases short and J 0 bases short, with 5 bases between. The complete variable domain, with remaining parts taken from reference TRBV7-2 and TRBJ2-6, reads GAGVSQSPSNKVTEKGKDVELRCDPISGHTALYWYRQSLGQGLEFLIYFQGNSAPDKSGLPSDRFSAERTGGSVSTLTIQRTQQEDSAVYLCASSRSSGANVLTFGAGSRLTVL.

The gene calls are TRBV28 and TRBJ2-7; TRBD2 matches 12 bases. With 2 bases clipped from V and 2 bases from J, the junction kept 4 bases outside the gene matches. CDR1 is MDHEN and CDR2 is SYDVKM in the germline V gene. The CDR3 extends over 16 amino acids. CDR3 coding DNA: TGTGCCAGCAGTTTAATTCGGACTAGCGGGACCTACGAGCAGTACTTC. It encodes CASSLIRTSGTYEQYF.

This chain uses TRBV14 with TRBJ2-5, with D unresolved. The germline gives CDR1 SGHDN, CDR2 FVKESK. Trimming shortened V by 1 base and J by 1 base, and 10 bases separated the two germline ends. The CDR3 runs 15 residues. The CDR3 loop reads CASSQGNGAQETQYF. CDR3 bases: TGTGCCAGCAGCCAAGGAAACGGAGCCCAAGAGACCCAGTACTTC.

The CDR3 here is CASSRGEGLDEQYF. Written as DNA, the CDR3 is TGTGCCAGCTCACGAGGTGAGGGCCTGGACGAGCAGTACTTC. The chain carries TRBV18 and TRBJ2-7; possible D gene TRBD2, 5 bases. Trimming pared 4 bases from V and 5 bases from J, leaving 15 bases between. This CDR3 comprises 14 residues. The germline gives CDR1 KGHSH, CDR2 LQKENI.